This is a list of T cell receptor beta chains from one sample in a study of CD8 T cells in ankylosing spondylitis. TCRdb used MiXCR to reprocess the 5' RACE reads, holding one entry per CDR3 protein. The sample lists around 210,000 distinct CDR3 sequences, 8% to 9% occurring once. The sequenced sample consisted of blood, either unsorted or a sorted T cell fraction (not recorded which). These receptors originate from a female donor with ankylosing spondylitis or in good health (not recorded which). Each CDR3 is given with its conserved first and last residue. D genes are given only for firm matches. Expanded clones are given a class, and other clones once, few, many or no size at all.

v_gene,j_gene,d_gene,abundance,CDR3aa,CDR3nt
TRBV12-3/TRBV12-4,TRBJ2-3,NA,many,CASRPTGNTDTQYF,TGTGCCAGCAGGCCCACAGGGAACACAGATACGCAGTATTTT
TRBV3-1,TRBJ2-5,TRBD2,many,CASSPGLAGVETQYF,TGTGCCAGCAGCCCGGGACTAGCGGGAGTTGAGACCCAGTACTTC
TRBV10-3,TRBJ1-4,NA,NA,CAISEGEWNEKLFF,TGTGCCATCAGTGAGGGGGAGTGGAATGAAAAACTGTTTTTT
TRBV12-3/TRBV12-4,TRBJ2-1,TRBD2,many,CASSARLAGVNNEQFF,TGTGCCAGCAGCGCGAGACTAGCGGGAGTCAACAATGAGCAGTTCTTC
TRBV20-1,TRBJ2-3,NA,NA,CSALGPRTTDTQYF,TGCAGTGCTTTGGGGCCCCGAACCACAGATACGCAGTATTTT
TRBV20-1,TRBJ1-2,NA,many,CSASPDPPFSIGYTF,TGCAGTGCTAGCCCCGATCCCCCTTTTTCGATCGGCTACACCTTC
TRBV6-2/TRBV6-3,TRBJ2-1,NA,many,CASSYGNNEQFF,TGTGCCAGCAGTTACGGGAACAATGAGCAGTTCTTC
TRBV27,TRBJ2-7,TRBD1,many,CASSLIGGGDEQYF,TGTGCCAGCAGTTTAATAGGGGGCGGCGACGAGCAGTACTTC
TRBV7-7,TRBJ1-1,TRBD1,many,CASSQTGGTEAFF,TGTGCCAGCAGCCAGACAGGGGGTACTGAAGCTTTCTTT
TRBV12-3/TRBV12-4,TRBJ2-3,TRBD2,many,CASILGPRGDTQYF,TGTGCCAGCATCCTTGGGCCGCGGGGGGATACGCAGTATTTT
TRBV4-3,TRBJ2-2,TRBD1,many,CASSQLHGTGVSNTGELFF,TGCGCCAGCAGCCAACTCCACGGGACAGGGGTTTCGAACACCGGGGAGCTGTTTTTT
TRBV7-2,TRBJ1-3,NA,NA,CASSSPGHSNSGNTIYF,TGTGCCAGCAGCTCCCCAGGACACAGTAACTCTGGAAACACCATATATTTT
TRBV2,TRBJ1-2,NA,many,CAIPKGPARTF,TGTGCCATTCCAAAAGGGCCCGCTCGCACATTC
TRBV4-3,TRBJ1-1,NA,many,CASSQDWNKNTEAFF,TGCGCCAGCAGCCAAGATTGGAACAAGAACACTGAAGCTTTCTTT
TRBV7-9,TRBJ1-1,NA,many,CASSAESLNTEAFF,TGTGCCAGCAGCGCGGAGAGCCTGAACACTGAAGCTTTCTTT
TRBV2,TRBJ1-5,NA,many,CASSEQTVNQPQHF,TGTGCCAGCAGCGAACAGACAGTTAATCAGCCCCAGCATTTT
TRBV6-2/TRBV6-3,TRBJ2-6,TRBD1,many,CASSYSTGTGLSGANVLTF,TGTGCCAGCAGTTACTCCACCGGGACAGGCCTCTCTGGGGCCAACGTCCTGACTTTC
TRBV5-1,TRBJ2-7,TRBD2,many,CASSLGSSGPAYEQYF,TGCGCCAGCAGCTTGGGGTCTAGCGGGCCGGCCTACGAGCAGTACTTC